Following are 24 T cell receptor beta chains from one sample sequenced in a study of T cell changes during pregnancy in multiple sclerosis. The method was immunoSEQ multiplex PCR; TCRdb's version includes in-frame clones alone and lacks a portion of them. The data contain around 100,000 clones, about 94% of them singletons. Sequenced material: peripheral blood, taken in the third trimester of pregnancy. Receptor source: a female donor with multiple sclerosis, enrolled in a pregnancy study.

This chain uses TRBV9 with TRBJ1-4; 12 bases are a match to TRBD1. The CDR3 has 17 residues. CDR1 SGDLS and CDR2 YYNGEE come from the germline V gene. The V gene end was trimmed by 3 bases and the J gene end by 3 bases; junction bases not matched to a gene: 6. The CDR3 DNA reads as TGTGCCAGCAGCGGGGGACAGGGGGCCTCAGCTAATGAAAAACTGTTTTTT. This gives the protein CASSGGQGASANEKLFF. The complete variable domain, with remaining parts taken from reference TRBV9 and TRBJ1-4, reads DSGVTQTPKHLITATGQRVTLRCSPRSGDLSVYWYQQSLDQGLQFLIQYYNGEERAKGNILERFSAQQFPDLHSELNLSSLELGDSALYFCASSGGQGASANEKLFFGSGTQLSVL.

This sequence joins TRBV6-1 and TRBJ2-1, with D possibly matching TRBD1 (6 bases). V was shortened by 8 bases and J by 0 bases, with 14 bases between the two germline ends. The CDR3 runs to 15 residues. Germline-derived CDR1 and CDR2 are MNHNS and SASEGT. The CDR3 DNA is TGTGCCAGCGTCGTGGGGGCCCACTCCTACAATGAGCAGTTCTTC. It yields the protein CASVVGAHSYNEQFF.

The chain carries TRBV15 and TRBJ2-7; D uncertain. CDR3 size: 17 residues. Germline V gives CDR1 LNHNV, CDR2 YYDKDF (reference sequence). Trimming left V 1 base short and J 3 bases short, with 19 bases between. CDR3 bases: TGTGCCACCAGCAGAGGCAAAATGAGCCGAGCACTCTACGAGCAGTACTTC. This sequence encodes CATSRGKMSRALYEQYF.

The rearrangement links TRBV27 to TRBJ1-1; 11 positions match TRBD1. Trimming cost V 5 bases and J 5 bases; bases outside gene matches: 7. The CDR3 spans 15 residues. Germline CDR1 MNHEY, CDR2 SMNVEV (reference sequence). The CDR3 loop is CASSLAGTGGTEAFF. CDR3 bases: TGTGCCAGCAGTCTCGCCGGGACAGGGGGTACTGAAGCTTTCTTT.

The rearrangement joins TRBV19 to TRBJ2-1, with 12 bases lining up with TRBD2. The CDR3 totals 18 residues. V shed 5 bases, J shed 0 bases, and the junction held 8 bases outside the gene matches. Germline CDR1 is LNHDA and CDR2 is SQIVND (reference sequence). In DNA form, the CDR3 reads TGTGCCAGTAGTGTACTAGCGGGAGGAGCAGTCTCCTACAATGAGCAGTTCTTC. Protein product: CASSVLAGGAVSYNEQFF.

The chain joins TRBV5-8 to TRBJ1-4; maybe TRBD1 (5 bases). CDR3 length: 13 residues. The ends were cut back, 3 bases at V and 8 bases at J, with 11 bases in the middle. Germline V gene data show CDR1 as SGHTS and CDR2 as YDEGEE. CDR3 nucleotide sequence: TGTGCCAGCAGCTCGGACATTGAGGAAAAACTGTTTTTT. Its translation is CASSSDIEEKLFF.

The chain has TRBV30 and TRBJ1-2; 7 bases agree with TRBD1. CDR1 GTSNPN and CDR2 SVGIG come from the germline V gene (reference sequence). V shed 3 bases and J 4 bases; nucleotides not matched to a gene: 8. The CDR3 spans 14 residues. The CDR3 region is CAWSQTGKIYGYTF. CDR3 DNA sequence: TGTGCCTGGAGCCAGACAGGGAAGATCTATGGCTACACCTTC.

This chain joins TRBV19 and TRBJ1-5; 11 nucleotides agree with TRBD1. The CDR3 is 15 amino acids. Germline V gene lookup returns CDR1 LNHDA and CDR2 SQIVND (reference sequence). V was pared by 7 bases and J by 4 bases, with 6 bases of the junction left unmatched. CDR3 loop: CASTSDRGRNQPQHF. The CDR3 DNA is TGTGCCAGTACCTCGGACAGGGGGCGAAATCAGCCCCAGCATTTT.

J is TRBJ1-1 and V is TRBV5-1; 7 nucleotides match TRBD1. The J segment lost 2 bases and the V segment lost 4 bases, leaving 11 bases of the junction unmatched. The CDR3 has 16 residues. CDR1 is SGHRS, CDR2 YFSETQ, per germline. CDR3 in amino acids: CASSRGQPSLNTEAFF. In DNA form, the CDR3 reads TGCGCCAGCAGCCGGGGACAGCCCTCCTTAAACACTGAAGCTTTCTTT. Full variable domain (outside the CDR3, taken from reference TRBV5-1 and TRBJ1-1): KAGVTQTPRYLIKTRGQQVTLSCSPISGHRSVSWYQQTPGQGLQFLFEYFSETQRNKGNFPGRFSGRQFSNSRSEMNVSTLELGDSALYLCASSRGQPSLNTEAFFGQGTRLTVV.

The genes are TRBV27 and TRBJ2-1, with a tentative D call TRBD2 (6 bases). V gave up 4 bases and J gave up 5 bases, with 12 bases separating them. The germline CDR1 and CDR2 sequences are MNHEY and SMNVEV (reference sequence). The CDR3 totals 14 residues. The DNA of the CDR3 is TGTGCCAGCAGTTGGGGGGACCCTAACAATGAGCAGTTCTTC. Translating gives CASSWGDPNNEQFF.

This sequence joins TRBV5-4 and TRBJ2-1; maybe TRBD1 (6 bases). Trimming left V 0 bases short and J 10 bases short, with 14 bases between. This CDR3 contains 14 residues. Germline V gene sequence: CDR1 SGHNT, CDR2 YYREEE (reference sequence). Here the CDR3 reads CASSLVGEQGEQFF. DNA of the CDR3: TGTGCCAGCAGCTTGGTAGGGGAGCAGGGGGAGCAGTTCTTC.

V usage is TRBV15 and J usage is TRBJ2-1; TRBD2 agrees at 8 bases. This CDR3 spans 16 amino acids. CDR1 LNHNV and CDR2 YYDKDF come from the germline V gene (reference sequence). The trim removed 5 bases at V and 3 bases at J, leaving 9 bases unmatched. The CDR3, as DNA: TGTGCCACCAGCCTCCTTAGCGGGAAAGGCTACAATGAGCAGTTCTTC. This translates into CATSLLSGKGYNEQFF.

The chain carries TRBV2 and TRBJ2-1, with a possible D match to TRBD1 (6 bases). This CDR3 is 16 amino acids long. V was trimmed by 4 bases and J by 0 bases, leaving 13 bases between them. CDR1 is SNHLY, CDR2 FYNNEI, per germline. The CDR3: CASSVYRASSYNEQFF. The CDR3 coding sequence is TGTGCCAGCAGTGTTTACAGGGCCAGCTCCTACAATGAGCAGTTCTTC.

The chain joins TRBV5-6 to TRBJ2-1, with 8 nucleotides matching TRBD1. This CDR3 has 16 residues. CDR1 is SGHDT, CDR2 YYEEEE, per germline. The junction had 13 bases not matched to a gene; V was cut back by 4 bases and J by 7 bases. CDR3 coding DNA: TGTGCCAGCAGCGCCTACGGGCAGGGGGCAAGGAATGAGCAGTTCTTC. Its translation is CASSAYGQGARNEQFF.

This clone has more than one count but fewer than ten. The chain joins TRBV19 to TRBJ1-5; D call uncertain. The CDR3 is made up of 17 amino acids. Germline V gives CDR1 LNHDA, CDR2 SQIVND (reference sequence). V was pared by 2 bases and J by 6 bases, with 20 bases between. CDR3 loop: CASSIREGRGGGQPQHF. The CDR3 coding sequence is TGTGCCAGTAGTATACGTGAAGGTCGGGGAGGAGGTCAGCCCCAGCATTTT.

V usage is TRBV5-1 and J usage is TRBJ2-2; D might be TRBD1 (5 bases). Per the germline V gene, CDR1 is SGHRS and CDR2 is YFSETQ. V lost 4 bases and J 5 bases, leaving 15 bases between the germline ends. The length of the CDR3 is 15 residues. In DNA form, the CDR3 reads TGCGCCAGCAGCCCGGCAGGGCCCCGGACCGGGGAGCTGTTTTTT. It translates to CASSPAGPRTGELFF.

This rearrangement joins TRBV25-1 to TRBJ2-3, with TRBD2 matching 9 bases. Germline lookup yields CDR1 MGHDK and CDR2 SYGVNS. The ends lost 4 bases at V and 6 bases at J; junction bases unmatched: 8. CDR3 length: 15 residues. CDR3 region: CASSAWAGGPDTQYF. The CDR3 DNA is TGTGCCAGCAGTGCTTGGGCGGGGGGGCCCGATACGCAGTATTTT.

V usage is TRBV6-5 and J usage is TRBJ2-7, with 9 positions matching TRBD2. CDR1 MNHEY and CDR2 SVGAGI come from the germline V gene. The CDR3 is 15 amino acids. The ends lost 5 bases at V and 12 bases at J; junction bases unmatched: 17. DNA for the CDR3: TGTGCCAGCAGTATGGTCGACGGGCGGGAGGGCCTCAGGTACTTC. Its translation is CASSMVDGREGLRYF.

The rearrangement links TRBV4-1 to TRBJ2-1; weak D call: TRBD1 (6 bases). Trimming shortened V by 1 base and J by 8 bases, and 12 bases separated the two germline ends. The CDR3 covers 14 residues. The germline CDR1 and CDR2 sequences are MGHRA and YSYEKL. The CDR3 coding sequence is TGCGCCAGCAGCCAAGGATTAGGGGGTGATGAGCAGTTCTTC. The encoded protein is CASSQGLGGDEQFF.

The CDR3 protein is CASRGVQANEKLFF. The CDR3 DNA sequence: TGTGCCAGTAGAGGGGTCCAGGCTAATGAAAAACTGTTTTTT. This chain links TRBV19 with TRBJ1-4; weak D call: TRBD1 (5 bases). This CDR3 region has 14 residues. Germline loops: CDR1 LNHDA, CDR2 SQIVND (reference sequence). V was clipped by 6 bases and J by 3 bases, with 11 bases between them.

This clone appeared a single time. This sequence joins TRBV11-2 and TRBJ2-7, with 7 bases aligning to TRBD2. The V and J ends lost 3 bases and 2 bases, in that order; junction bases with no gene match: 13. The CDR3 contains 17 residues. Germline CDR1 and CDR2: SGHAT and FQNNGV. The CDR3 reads CASSFFGLSGTAYEQYF. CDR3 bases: TGTGCCAGCAGCTTTTTCGGGCTGAGCGGGACTGCCTACGAGCAGTACTTC.

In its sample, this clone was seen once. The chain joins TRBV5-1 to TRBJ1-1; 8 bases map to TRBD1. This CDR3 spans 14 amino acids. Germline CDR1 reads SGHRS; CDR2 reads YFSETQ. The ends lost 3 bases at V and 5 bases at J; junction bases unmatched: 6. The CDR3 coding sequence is TGCGCCAGCAGCTCTGAGGGACAGGAGACTGAAGCTTTCTTT. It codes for CASSSEGQETEAFF.

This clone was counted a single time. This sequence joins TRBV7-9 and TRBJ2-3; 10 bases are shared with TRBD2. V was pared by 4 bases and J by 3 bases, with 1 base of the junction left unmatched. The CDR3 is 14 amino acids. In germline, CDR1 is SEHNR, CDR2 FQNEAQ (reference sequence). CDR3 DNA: TGTGCCAGCAGCTCTAGCGGGAGAACAGATACGCAGTATTTT. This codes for CASSSSGRTDTQYF.

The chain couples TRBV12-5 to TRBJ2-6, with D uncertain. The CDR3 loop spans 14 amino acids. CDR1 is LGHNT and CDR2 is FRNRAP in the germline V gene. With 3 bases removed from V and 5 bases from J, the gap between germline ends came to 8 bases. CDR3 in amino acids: CASGFKLWANVLTF. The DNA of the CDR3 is TGTGCTAGTGGTTTCAAGCTGTGGGCCAACGTCCTGACTTTC.